This T cell receptor (beta chain) comes out of a study of T cell repertoires and HLA-DP antigens. The germline V gene has CDR1 SGHNT and CDR2 YYREEE (reference sequence). The CDR3 runs to 17 residues. Profiling relied on immunoSEQ multiplex PCR, and the TCRdb table lists in-frame clones only, not all of them. The sample holds roughly 480 clones; around 62% are singletons and the top ten take roughly 45%. The label means: CD137+ CD4 T cells sorted after culture with HeLa expressing allogeneic HLA-DP. Retrovirally transduced HeLa cells with HLA-DPA1/DPB1, HLA-DM, invariant chain and CD80 served as stimulators. After roughly 15 days' expansion, CD4+ cells were restimulated about 22 h with HeLa expressing allogeneic DPB1. Cocultures used a 3:1 ratio of CD4+ cells to 100 Gy-irradiated HeLa, with around 49 U/mL IL-2. Regarding this clone: A much larger clone differs by one base, so this may be a read error.

The sequenced material came from alloreactive CD137+ CD4+ T cells from cultured PBMCs. Sample subset: CD137+ CD4+ cells sorted after about a day restimulation with the allogeneic HLA-DP-expressing HeLa cells. The chain is built from TRBV5-4 and TRBJ2-7; 10 bases map to TRBD1. The origin of this receptor is a man aged 55 to 69 in good health and CMV-seronegative. The CDR3 is CVSSSGTGVPGSYEQYF. The CDR3, as DNA: TGTGTCAGCAGCTCCGGGACAGGGGTCCCAGGATCTTACGAGCAGTACTTC.